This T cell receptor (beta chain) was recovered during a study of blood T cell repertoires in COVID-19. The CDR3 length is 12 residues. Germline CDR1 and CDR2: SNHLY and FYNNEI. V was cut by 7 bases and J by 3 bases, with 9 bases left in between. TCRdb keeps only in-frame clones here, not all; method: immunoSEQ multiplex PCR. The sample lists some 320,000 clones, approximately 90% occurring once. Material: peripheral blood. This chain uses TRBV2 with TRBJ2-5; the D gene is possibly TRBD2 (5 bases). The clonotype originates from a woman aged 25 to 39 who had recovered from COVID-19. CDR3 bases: TGTGCCAGCAACTTCGGGGAAGAGACCCAGTACTTC. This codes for CASNFGEETQYF.